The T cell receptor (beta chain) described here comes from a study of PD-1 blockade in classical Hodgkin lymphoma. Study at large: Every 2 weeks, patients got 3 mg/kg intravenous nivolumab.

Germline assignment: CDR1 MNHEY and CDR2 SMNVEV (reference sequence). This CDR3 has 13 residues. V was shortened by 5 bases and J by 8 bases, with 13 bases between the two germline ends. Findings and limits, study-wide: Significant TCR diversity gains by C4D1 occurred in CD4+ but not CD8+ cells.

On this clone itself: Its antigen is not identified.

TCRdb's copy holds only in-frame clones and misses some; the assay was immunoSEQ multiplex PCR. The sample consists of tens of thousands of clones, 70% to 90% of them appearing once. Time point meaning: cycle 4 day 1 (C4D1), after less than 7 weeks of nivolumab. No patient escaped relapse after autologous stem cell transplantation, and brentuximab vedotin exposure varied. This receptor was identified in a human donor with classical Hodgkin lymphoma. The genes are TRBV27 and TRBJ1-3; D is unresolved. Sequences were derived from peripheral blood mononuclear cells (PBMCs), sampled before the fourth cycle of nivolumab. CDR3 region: CASSGANEDTIYF. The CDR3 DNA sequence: TGTGCCAGCAGTGGAGCAAATGAGGACACCATATATTTT.